This T cell receptor beta chain appears in the sequencing data of a study of CD8 T cells in ankylosing spondylitis. Study-level results: About 8 highly homologous variants made up a TCR beta motif, and this motif appeared characteristic of ankylosing spondylitis blood.

The germline gives CDR1 SGHRS, CDR2 YFSETQ. This CDR3 has 14 amino acids. Trimming cost V 0 bases and J 4 bases, with 11 bases left between them. Via MiXCR, TCRdb re-called the 5' RACE reads, giving one row per CDR3 protein. Here the sample spans 350,000 or so distinct CDR3 sequences, 7.5% to 9% being singletons. This clonotype was picked up a small number of times. Its antigen is not known. The origin of this receptor is a male donor with ankylosing spondylitis. The sequencing input was blood, either unsorted or a sorted T cell fraction (not recorded which). The gene calls are TRBV5-1 and TRBJ2-7; D might be TRBD2 (6 bases). DNA of the CDR3: TGCGCCAGCAGCTTGGAAGTAGGGAGGTACGAGCAGTACTTC. Its translation: CASSLEVGRYEQYF.